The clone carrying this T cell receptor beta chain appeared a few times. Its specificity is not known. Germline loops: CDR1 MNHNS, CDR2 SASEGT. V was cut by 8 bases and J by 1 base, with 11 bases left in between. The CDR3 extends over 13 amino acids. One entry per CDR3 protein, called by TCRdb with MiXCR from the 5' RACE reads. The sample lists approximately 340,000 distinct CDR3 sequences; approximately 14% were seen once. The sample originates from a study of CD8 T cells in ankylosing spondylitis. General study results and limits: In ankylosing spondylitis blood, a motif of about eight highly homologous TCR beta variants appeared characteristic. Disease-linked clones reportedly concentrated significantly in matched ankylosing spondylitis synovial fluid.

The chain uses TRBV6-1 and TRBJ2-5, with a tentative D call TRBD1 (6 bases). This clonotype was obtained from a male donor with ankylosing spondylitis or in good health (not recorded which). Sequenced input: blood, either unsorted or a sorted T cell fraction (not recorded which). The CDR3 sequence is CASLDRFQETQYF. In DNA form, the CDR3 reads TGTGCCAGCTTGGACAGATTCCAAGAGACCCAGTACTTC.